This T cell receptor (beta chain) was sequenced during a study of response to subunit inactivated influenza vaccine. General observations from the study: T cells newly recruited by each seasonal influenza vaccination are few, the authors suggested.

For this clonotype: Its antigen is still unknown.

TCRdb re-analysed the RT-PCR reads in MiXCR, keeping a single row per CDR3 protein. The sample has about 530,000 distinct CDR3 sequences; 13% are singletons. From germline, CDR1 is DFQATT and CDR2 SNEGSKA (reference sequence). Trimming took 3 bases from V and 9 from J; bases not matched to a gene: 5. CDR3 length: 12 residues. This sequence was found in a man between 45 and 60 years old who received an inactivated influenza vaccine. The sample here was PBMCs from blood, taken about 40 days after vaccination. The rearrangement joins TRBV20-1 to TRBJ2-1, with TRBD2 matching over 7 bases. Here the CDR3 DNA reads TGCAGTGCTAGGCGACTAGCTGGTGAGCAGTTCTTC. Residues: CSARRLAGEQFF.